A single sample gave rise to the 8 T cell receptor beta chains below, sequenced in a study of blood T cell repertoires in COVID-19. Clones were sequenced by immunoSEQ multiplex PCR, and TCRdb holds only the in-frame ones, with some missing. The sample records roughly 11,000 clones, just over 70% being singletons. Source material: peripheral blood. These receptors were collected from a man aged 55 to 70 with COVID-19, enrolled during active disease.

This chain links TRBV9 with TRBJ2-1; D gene ambiguous. The germline V gene encodes CDR1 SGDLS and CDR2 YYNGEE. This CDR3 region has 12 residues. Trimming shortened V by 1 base and J by 8 bases, and 7 bases separated the two germline ends. CDR3 bases: TGTGCCAGCAGCGTATCCTCCTATGAGCAGTTCTTC. The encoded protein is CASSVSSYEQFF.

Here the CDR3 reads CASSQESRLRGYTF. CDR3 coding DNA: TGCGCCAGCAGCCAAGAATCCAGGCTGCGTGGCTACACCTTC. This chain joins TRBV4-3 and TRBJ1-2, with unresolved D. Germline CDR1 is LGHNA and CDR2 is YSLEER. CDR3 size: 14 residues. V was trimmed by 0 bases and J by 7 bases, leaving 12 bases between them.

This clone was recorded a few times. The V and J genes are TRBV12-5 and TRBJ2-1, with 7 positions matching TRBD1. The germline CDR1 and CDR2 sequences are LGHNT and FRNRAP. The V gene end was trimmed by 3 bases and the J gene end by 4 bases; junction bases not matched to a gene: 3. This CDR3 contains 14 residues. CDR3 sequence reads: CASGFRDSYNEQFF. The CDR3 DNA reads as TGTGCTAGTGGTTTCCGGGACAGTTACAATGAGCAGTTCTTC.

This clone showed up just a few times. The genes are TRBV28 and TRBJ1-2; D remains unclear. The CDR3 is made up of 13 amino acids. Per the germline V gene, CDR1 is MDHEN and CDR2 is SYDVKM. Trimming shortened V by 7 bases and J by 0 bases, and 9 bases separated the two germline ends. The CDR3 sequence is CASKEGANYGYTF. DNA of the CDR3: TGTGCCAGCAAGGAGGGCGCTAACTATGGCTACACCTTC.

V usage is TRBV2 and J usage is TRBJ2-1; possible D gene TRBD2, 5 bases. The CDR3 has 16 residues. Germline-derived CDR1 and CDR2 are SNHLY and FYNNEI. Trimming stripped 5 bases from V and 5 bases from J, with 19 bases between. CDR3 loop: CASSTSLDLVDNEQFF. The CDR3 DNA reads as TGTGCCAGCAGTACTTCATTGGACTTGGTCGACAATGAGCAGTTCTTC. Together with reference TRBV2 and TRBJ2-1, the CDR3 gives the full variable domain: EPEVTQTPSHQVTQMGQEVILRCVPISNHLYFYWYRQILGQKVEFLVSFYNNEISEKSEIFDDQFSVERPDGSNFTLKIRSTKLEDSAMYFCASSTSLDLVDNEQFFGPGTRLTVL.

The gene calls are TRBV18 and TRBJ2-1, with 9 bases identical to TRBD2. Germline V gene data show CDR1 as KGHSH and CDR2 as LQKENI. After removal of 5 bases from V and 6 bases from J, the junction contained 11 bases not matched to a gene. The CDR3 contains 16 residues. CDR3 residues: CASSSVAGGHGNEQFF. The CDR3, as DNA: TGTGCCAGCTCATCCGTGGCGGGAGGGCACGGCAATGAGCAGTTCTTC.

This clone was seen only a few times. CDR3 sequence reads: CASSQSPGPLGYTF. As DNA, the CDR3 is TGTGCCAGCAGCCAATCCCCAGGCCCCCTAGGCTACACCTTC. The chain couples TRBV4-2 to TRBJ1-2, with no clear D. Trimming pared 2 bases from V and 8 bases from J, leaving 15 bases between. Per germline, CDR1 LGHNA and CDR2 YNFKEQ. The CDR3 covers 14 residues.

The chain couples TRBV7-2 to TRBJ2-2; D unresolved. V lost 4 bases and J lost 1, with 7 bases in between. This CDR3 is 14 amino acids long. Per germline, CDR1 SGHTA and CDR2 FQGNSA. Here the CDR3 reads CASSSLMNTGELFF. CDR3 nucleotides: TGTGCCAGCAGCTCCTTAATGAACACCGGGGAGCTGTTTTTT.